This T cell receptor beta chain was sequenced during a study of blood T cell repertoires in COVID-19. This CDR3 comprises 13 residues. V shed 0 bases, J shed 6 bases, and the junction held 2 bases outside the gene matches. Germline CDR1 and CDR2: SGHRS and YFSETQ. Sequencing used immunoSEQ multiplex PCR; TCRdb keeps in-frame clones, though not all of them. Altogether about 130,000 clones are present, about 90% being singletons, with the ten largest covering approximately 2%. The source material was peripheral blood. The chain carries TRBV5-1 and TRBJ2-7, with 8 bases that match TRBD2. The clonotype originates from a man over 45 with COVID-19, enrolled during active disease. The DNA for the CDR3 is TGCGCCAGCAGCTTGGCCCGGGAGGGCGAGCAGTACTTC. As protein: CASSLAREGEQYF.